These 20 T cell receptor beta chains originate from one sample sequenced in a study of control samples from healthy donors and cancer patients. The table came from immunoSEQ multiplex PCR; TCRdb's copy has only in-frame clones and leaves some out. The sample contains about 98,000 clones, roughly four fifths of which appear only once. Sequencing was done on a sample of blood. These receptors came from a man aged 60 to 75 in good health.

The V and J genes are TRBV5-6 and TRBJ1-6; D may be TRBD1 (5 bases). This CDR3 has 15 amino acids. Per the germline V gene, CDR1 is SGHDT and CDR2 is YYEEEE. V was clipped by 6 bases and J by 7 bases, with 17 bases between them. The CDR3 DNA reads as TGTGCCAGCATCCGAAAGGAGGGGTGGAATTCACCCCTCCACTTT. Its translation: CASIRKEGWNSPLHF.

V gene TRBV24-1 combines with J gene TRBJ2-1; no firm D call. Per the germline V gene, CDR1 is KGHDR and CDR2 is SFDVKD. V was shortened by 7 bases and J by 5 bases, with 14 bases between the two germline ends. This CDR3 has 14 amino acids. The CDR3 is CATSPPGPHNEQFF. In DNA form, the CDR3 reads TGTGCCACCAGCCCCCCCGGGCCGCACAATGAGCAGTTCTTC.

The chain has TRBV5-6 and TRBJ1-2; 11 bases are shared with TRBD1. CDR3 length equals 16 residues. V lost 1 base and J lost 7; bases outside the gene matches: 9. The germline gives CDR1 SGHDT, CDR2 YYEEEE. The CDR3 DNA sequence: TGTGCCAGCAGCTTGCCCGGGACAGGGGGATTTGTTGGCTACACCTTC. It codes for CASSLPGTGGFVGYTF.

This sequence joins TRBV28 and TRBJ2-7; a weak D match, TRBD1 (5 bases). The CDR3 covers 15 residues. Trimming removed 6 bases at V and 3 bases at J, with 18 bases between. The V gene's germline CDR1 is MDHEN and CDR2 SYDVKM. CDR3 DNA sequence: TGTGCCAGCAGGGGTCAGGACACTAACTACTACGAGCAGTACTTC. Translated: CASRGQDTNYYEQYF.

J is TRBJ2-1 and V is TRBV21-1. TRBV21-1 is assigned pseudogene status. This CDR3 has 14 amino acids. CDR3 bases: TGTGCCAGCAGCAAAGTTTGGGGTGGGGATGAGCAGTTCTTC. Translation gives CASSKVWGGDEQFF.

The chain has TRBV7-3 and TRBJ2-1, with a possible D match to TRBD2 (7 bases). The germline gives CDR1 SGHTA, CDR2 FQGTGA. The CDR3 length is 15 residues. V dropped 1 base and J dropped 6 bases, with 13 bases sitting between them. The CDR3 sequence is CASSLMAGALNEQFF. The CDR3 bases are TGTGCCAGCAGCTTAATGGCGGGGGCCCTCAATGAGCAGTTCTTC.

V is TRBV4-2 and J is TRBJ2-3, with 10 nucleotides matching TRBD2. This CDR3 has 18 amino acids. Germline loops: CDR1 LGHNA, CDR2 YNFKEQ. After removal of 5 bases from V and 5 bases from J, the junction contained 16 bases not matched to a gene. This chain's CDR3 is CASSIGGQRGGSGDTQYF. In nucleotides, the CDR3 is TGTGCCAGCAGCATAGGCGGGCAGCGGGGGGGCTCCGGAGATACGCAGTATTTT.

CDR3 sequence (DNA): TGTGCCAGCAGTACCCCGGGACTAGCACTACCGGGGAGCTCCTACGAGCAGTACTTC. This gives the protein CASSTPGLALPGSSYEQYF. V is TRBV28 and J is TRBJ2-7, with 9 bases aligning to TRBD2. J lost 0 bases, V lost 5 bases, and 17 bases had no gene match. Germline loops: CDR1 MDHEN, CDR2 SYDVKM. CDR3 size: 19 residues.

The chain joins TRBV29-1 to TRBJ2-1, with TRBD1 identical over 9 bases. The trim removed 7 bases at V and 9 bases at J, leaving 10 bases unmatched. This CDR3 region has 13 residues. The germline gives CDR1 SQVTM, CDR2 ANQGSEA. CDR3 sequence (DNA): TGCAGCGCTCGGACAGGGGAATTCAGTGAGCAGTTCTTC. Protein: CSARTGEFSEQFF.

This clone has only one observation. The V gene is TRBV19, the J gene TRBJ1-2; possibly TRBD1 for D (5 bases). This CDR3 spans 13 amino acids. V was cut by 5 bases and J by 4 bases, with 11 bases left in between. Per the germline V gene, CDR1 is LNHDA and CDR2 is SQIVND (reference sequence). Here the CDR3 DNA reads TGTGCCAGTAGTTTGGCAGGGAGCTATGGCTACACCTTC. This gives the protein CASSLAGSYGYTF.

J is TRBJ2-2 and V is TRBV30; D is unresolved. CDR3 length: 11 amino acids. Per germline, CDR1 GTSNPN and CDR2 SVGIG (reference sequence). Between the trimmed V and J ends, which lost 7 bases and 4 bases, there was a span of 7 bases. This CDR3 is CASWGTGELFF. CDR3 DNA sequence: TGTGCCTCCTGGGGCACCGGGGAGCTGTTTTTT.

The chain has TRBV4-1 and TRBJ2-5; 12 positions agree with TRBD2. V shed 0 bases, J shed 0 bases, and the junction held 5 bases outside the gene matches. Per germline, CDR1 MGHRA and CDR2 YSYEKL. This CDR3 has 18 residues. CDR3 sequence: CASSQELAGGPNQETQYF. For the CDR3, the DNA is TGCGCCAGCAGCCAAGAACTAGCGGGGGGTCCGAACCAAGAGACCCAGTACTTC.

V gene TRBV28 combines with J gene TRBJ1-5; the match to TRBD1 covers 8 bases. Germline CDR1 is MDHEN and CDR2 is SYDVKM. This CDR3 is built from 15 residues. V dropped 5 bases and J dropped 2; count of bases not matched to a gene: 5. CDR3 protein: CASSRTGPGNQPQHF. The DNA for the CDR3 is TGTGCCAGCAGTCGGACAGGGCCAGGCAATCAGCCCCAGCATTTT.

CDR3 protein: CSVGDPVNTEAFF. The CDR3 DNA sequence: TGCAGCGTTGGGGATCCTGTGAACACTGAAGCTTTCTTT. The chain uses TRBV29-1 and TRBJ1-1; D not certain. In germline, CDR1 is SQVTM, CDR2 ANQGSEA. V was clipped by 4 bases and J by 0 bases, with 9 bases between them. The CDR3 runs to 13 residues.

With respect to this clone: Other DNA sequences from this sample encode an identical CDR3 as well. This rearrangement joins TRBV14 to TRBJ2-7; D is unclear. This CDR3 is 14 amino acids long. In germline, CDR1 is SGHDN, CDR2 FVKESK. V dropped 0 bases and J dropped 4 bases, with 10 bases sitting between them. The chain's CDR3 is CASSQDLGPYEQYF. The DNA for the CDR3 is TGTGCCAGCAGCCAAGACCTAGGGCCGTACGAGCAGTACTTC. Combining the CDR3 with reference TRBV14 and TRBJ2-7 gives the whole variable domain EAGVTQFPSHSVIEKGQTVTLRCDPISGHDNLYWYRRVMGKEIKFLLHFVKESKQDESGMPNNRFLAERTGGTYSTLKVQPAELEDSGVYFCASSQDLGPYEQYFGPGTRLTVT.

This rearrangement joins TRBV6-5 to TRBJ1-3, with D perhaps TRBD1 (6 bases). V was clipped by 5 bases and J by 5 bases, with 13 bases between them. This CDR3 has 14 amino acids. CDR1 MNHEY and CDR2 SVGAGI come from the germline V gene. The CDR3 nucleotides are TGTGCCAGCAGTAGGACAGTCGGAAGAAACACCATATATTTT. Amino acid sequence: CASSRTVGRNTIYF.

This chain links TRBV7-9 with TRBJ2-1; TRBD1 or TRBD2 may be the D gene (5 bases each). Germline values: CDR1 SEHNR, CDR2 FQNEAQ (reference sequence). With 5 bases removed from V and 6 bases from J, the gap between germline ends came to 14 bases. The CDR3 contains 14 residues. CDR3: CASSLPGRLNEQFF. Written as DNA, the CDR3 is TGTGCCAGCAGCCTCCCGGGACGCCTCAATGAGCAGTTCTTC.

As regards this clone: Given a much more abundant clone one base away, this may be a read error. The rearrangement uses TRBV30 and TRBJ2-7; TRBD2 agrees at 7 bases. V trimming: 2 bases; J trimming: 0 bases; junction bases outside the gene matches: 7. Germline CDR1 is GTSNPN and CDR2 is SVGIG (reference sequence). The length of the CDR3 is 15 residues. CDR3 sequence: CAWSRRASGSYEQYF. CDR3 DNA: TGTGCCTGGAGTAGGAGGGCTAGCGGCTCCTACGAGCAGTACTTC.

This clone was detected only once. The chain has TRBV3-1 (or the pseudogene TRBV3-2) and TRBJ2-7; 11 bases line up with TRBD2. Per germline, CDR1 LGHDT and CDR2 YNNKEL (reference sequence). The trim removed 2 bases at V and 2 bases at J, leaving 5 bases unmatched. CDR3 size: 16 residues. CDR3 in DNA: TGTGCCAGCAGCCAACCGGGACTAGCGGAGACCTACGAGCAGTACTTC. Translated, it gives CASSQPGLAETYEQYF.

This chain's CDR3 is CASSSPGGGRQETQYF. DNA of the CDR3: TGTGCCAGCAGCTCCCCCGGGGGGGGGCGGCAAGAGACCCAGTACTTC. The chain joins TRBV5-4 to TRBJ2-5; TRBD2 agrees at 8 bases. V was clipped by 3 bases and J by 2 bases; unmatched bases: 9. CDR1 is SGHNT, CDR2 YYREEE, per germline (reference sequence). This CDR3 contains 16 residues.